Following are 18 T cell receptor beta chains from one sample sequenced in a study of blood T cell repertoires in COVID-19 (dated by TCRdb to the early 2020s). The library was built by means of the immunoSEQ multiplex PCR assay. Not all clones reach the TCRdb copy of this immuneACCESS table, which keeps in-frame sequences only. Checked studies attribute under half of the gap to unresolved V genes and leave the rest unexplained. The sample data list 650,000 to 800,000 clones, and just under 90% of these were observed just once. The ten largest clones add up to 0.2% to 0.3% of the sample. The specimen was peripheral blood. These receptors originate from a woman younger than 30 with acute or convalescent COVID-19.

V usage is TRBV7-2 and J usage is TRBJ2-6; tentative D call: TRBD1 (6 bases). Germline V gives CDR1 SGHTA, CDR2 FQGNSA. This CDR3 spans 18 amino acids. V was clipped by 5 bases and J by 0 bases, with 17 bases between them. CDR3 residues: CASSPRQAARSGANVLTF. CDR3 DNA: TGTGCCAGCAGCCCACGACAGGCGGCCCGCTCTGGGGCCAACGTCCTGACTTTC.

This clone appeared once. This chain uses TRBV10-2 with TRBJ1-1; possibly TRBD1 for D (6 bases). Trimming left V 5 bases short and J 5 bases short, with 18 bases between. Germline V lookup: CDR1 WSHSY, CDR2 SAAADI. The CDR3 spans 15 residues. CDR3 residues: CASSRGGGLQTEAFF. The CDR3 nucleotides read TGCGCCAGCAGTCGTGGTGGGGGCCTACAGACTGAAGCTTTCTTT.

This clone was picked up one time. This chain connects TRBV11-2 to TRBJ2-1; unclear D gene. Germline V gene lookup returns CDR1 SGHAT and CDR2 FQNNGV. The CDR3 is 14 amino acids. V lost 2 bases and J 6 bases, leaving 11 bases between the germline ends. CDR3 sequence: CASSLMVAVNEQFF. The CDR3 nucleotides read TGTGCCAGCAGCTTAATGGTGGCAGTCAATGAGCAGTTCTTC.

The chain has TRBV19 and TRBJ1-1, with a tentative D call TRBD1 (5 bases). In germline, CDR1 is LNHDA, CDR2 SQIVND (reference sequence). V was pared by 4 bases and J by 8 bases, with 17 bases between. This CDR3 has 14 residues. CDR3 sequence: CASSRAGRLLEAFF. Here the CDR3 DNA reads TGTGCCAGTAGTAGGGCGGGACGCCTCCTAGAAGCTTTCTTT. The full variable domain, rest sourced from reference TRBV19 and TRBJ1-1, is DGGITQSPKYLFRKEGQNVTLSCEQNLNHDAMYWYRQDPGQGLRLIYYSQIVNDFQKGDIAEGYSVSREKKESFPLTVTSAQKNPTAFYLCASSRAGRLLEAFFGQGTRLTVV.

The chain has TRBV7-2 and TRBJ1-4, with 9 bases fitting TRBD1. With V trimmed by 5 bases and J by 4 bases, 8 bases remained unmatched. Looked up from germline, CDR1 is SGHTA and CDR2 is FQGNSA. CDR3 length: 16 residues. The CDR3 region has the DNA TGTGCCAGCAGCCCGCCGACAGGGGGAGTTAATGAAAAACTGTTTTTT. As protein: CASSPPTGGVNEKLFF.

The J gene is TRBJ1-6, the V gene TRBV7-2; D ambiguous. V was pared by 1 base and J by 5 bases, with 9 bases between. The CDR3 has 15 residues. Germline V gene lookup returns CDR1 SGHTA and CDR2 FQGNSA. CDR3 region: CASSLVLGHNSPLHF. DNA for the CDR3: TGTGCCAGCAGCTTAGTTCTAGGTCATAATTCACCCCTCCACTTT.

This chain connects TRBV21-1 to TRBJ1-5; the table's D call, TRBD1, has no DNA check behind it. TRBV21-1 has pseudogene status. This CDR3 has 16 residues. The CDR3 DNA reads as TGTGCCAGCAGCAAAAGAAATGCAGGTACTAATCAGCCCCAGCATTTT. Translation: CASSKRNAGTNQPQHF.

CDR3 amino acids: CASDRDLLGGYTF. The CDR3 nucleotides read TGTGCCAGCGACCGGGACTTACTCGGTGGCTACACCTTC. The J gene is TRBJ1-2, the V gene TRBV2, with a weak D call TRBD1 (5 bases). The V end was cut by 8 bases, the J end by 7 bases, with 17 bases between. This CDR3 comprises 13 residues. The germline V gene encodes CDR1 SNHLY and CDR2 FYNNEI.

The genes are TRBV19 and TRBJ1-1; 11 bases match TRBD1. Germline-derived CDR1 and CDR2 are LNHDA and SQIVND (reference sequence). V trimming: 5 bases; J trimming: 1 base; junction bases outside the gene matches: 15. This CDR3 has 19 residues. CDR3 loop: CASSSSTGTGGVRNTEAFF. The DNA for the CDR3 is TGTGCCAGTAGTTCGTCTACCGGGACAGGGGGAGTAAGGAACACTGAAGCTTTCTTT.

The chain recombines TRBV7-9 with TRBJ2-7, with 7 bases that match TRBD2. In germline, CDR1 is SEHNR, CDR2 FQNEAQ (reference sequence). The trim removed 5 bases at V and 3 bases at J, leaving 4 bases unmatched. This CDR3 region has 13 residues. CDR3 amino acids: CASSRPGGYEQYF. Here the CDR3 DNA reads TGTGCCAGCAGCAGACCGGGGGGCTACGAGCAGTACTTC.

This chain joins TRBV7-2 and TRBJ2-1; the D gene is possibly TRBD2 (6 bases). Germline CDR1 is SGHTA and CDR2 is FQGNSA. Trimming took off 5 bases at V and 3 bases at J, with 17 bases between the two ends. The CDR3 length is 16 residues. The DNA for the CDR3 is TGTGCCAGCAGCCAAACTTCTAGCGTCTACTACAATGAGCAGTTCTTC. This gives the protein CASSQTSSVYYNEQFF.

The chain couples TRBV27 to TRBJ1-1; D not certain. This CDR3 spans 17 amino acids. Per the germline V gene, CDR1 is MNHEY and CDR2 is SMNVEV (reference sequence). Deletions cut 3 bases from V and 1 base from J, with 18 bases between. The DNA of the CDR3 is TGTGCCAGCAGTTTTTCGCGGGGTAGTCGAACGAACACTGAAGCTTTCTTT. Its protein product is CASSFSRGSRTNTEAFF.

V usage is TRBV6-5 and J usage is TRBJ1-2; TRBD1 is a possible D gene (5 bases). V lost 2 bases and J lost 4, with 11 bases in between. The CDR3 has 14 amino acids. The germline V gene has CDR1 MNHEY and CDR2 SVGAGI. This CDR3 is CASSYGRRVYGYTF. The CDR3 bases are TGTGCCAGCAGTTACGGTCGCAGGGTCTATGGCTACACCTTC.

A note on this clone: The same CDR3 is also encoded by other DNA sequences in this sample. V usage is TRBV6-5 and J usage is TRBJ1-5, with D hard to call. Trimming cost V 6 bases and J 3 bases, with 9 bases left between them. Germline V lookup: CDR1 MNHEY, CDR2 SVGAGI. CDR3 length equals 13 residues. CDR3: CASSRGSNQPQHF. CDR3 bases: TGTGCCAGCAGCCGGGGATCCAATCAGCCCCAGCATTTT.

On this clone itself: Other DNA sequences within the sample encode an identical CDR3. This chain joins TRBV19 and TRBJ1-1; TRBD1 is a possible D gene (5 bases). The V end was cut by 2 bases, the J end by 1 base, with 8 bases between. This CDR3 is built from 14 residues. CDR1 LNHDA and CDR2 SQIVND come from the germline V gene (reference sequence). CDR3 residues: CASSIRGGNTEAFF. The CDR3 DNA follows: TGTGCCAGTAGTATAAGGGGCGGGAACACTGAAGCTTTCTTT.

V gene TRBV28 combines with J gene TRBJ2-7, with a weak D call TRBD2 (7 bases). Germline CDR1 reads MDHEN; CDR2 reads SYDVKM. Trimming took 7 bases from V and 4 from J, leaving 11 bases between them. This CDR3 has 12 amino acids. This chain's CDR3 is CASTEGGYEQYF. CDR3 coding DNA: TGTGCCAGCACCGAGGGGGGGTACGAGCAGTACTTC.

The chain combines TRBV6-1 with TRBJ1-5; no firm D call. Trimming pared 4 bases from V and 0 bases from J, leaving 7 bases between. In germline, CDR1 is MNHNS, CDR2 SASEGT. The CDR3 has 14 amino acids. In nucleotides, the CDR3 is TGTGCCAGCAGTGTTCAGTATAGCAATCAGCCCCAGCATTTT. It yields the protein CASSVQYSNQPQHF.

The chain combines TRBV5-5 with TRBJ2-3, with D possibly TRBD1 on 6 matching bases. V was pared by 2 bases and J by 5 bases, with 24 bases between. The V gene's germline CDR1 is SGHKS and CDR2 YYEKEE (reference sequence). The CDR3 contains 18 residues. The CDR3 sequence: CASSFSVFSGATGDTQYF. Here the CDR3 DNA reads TGTGCCAGCAGCTTTAGCGTTTTTAGTGGAGCGACAGGAGATACGCAGTATTTT. Full variable domain (remainder filled in from reference TRBV5-5 and TRBJ2-3): DAGVTQSPTHLIKTRGQQVTLRCSPISGHKSVSWYQQVLGQGPQFIFQYYEKEERGRGNFPDRFSARQFPNYSSELNVNALLLGDSALYLCASSFSVFSGATGDTQYFGPGTRLTVL.